This T cell receptor (beta chain) was documented in a study of T cells in Graves' hyperthyroidism and ophthalmopathy. The CDR3 extends over 15 amino acids. The V gene lost 1 base and the J gene lost 3 bases, with 10 bases spanning the gap. Germline lookup yields CDR1 SGHVS and CDR2 FQNEAQ. Thyroid ultrasound, orbital computed tomography, clinical symptoms, and serum thyroxine and TRAb underpinned diagnoses. Authors of the study amplified TCR beta CDR3 regions from RNA transcripts. When the TCR CDR3 underwent first-round RT-PCR, the HTBI primer set was used. MiXCR, applied by TCRdb to the multiplex PCR reads, yields one record per CDR3 protein. The data hold nearly 600,000 distinct CDR3 sequences, with more than 13% observed a single time. This clonotype appeared many times.

The sequenced sample was blood. This TCR was sampled from a woman in her late teens or twenties with Graves' ophthalmopathy. The rearrangement uses TRBV7-8 and TRBJ2-1; unclear D gene. This CDR3 is CASSLVSTFYNEQFF. CDR3 sequence (DNA): TGTGCCAGCAGCTTAGTATCCACATTCTACAATGAGCAGTTCTTC.